This T cell receptor (beta chain) was identified during a study of response to subunit inactivated influenza vaccine (dated by TCRdb to the late 2010s). In the study overall: Deep quantitative T cell receptor repertoire profiling was used in the study to track responses to a trivalent subunit inactivated influenza vaccine. Overall results and qualifications from the work: According to the authors, only a limited number of new T cells may be recruited by each seasonal influenza vaccination.

The library was generated by RT-PCR. The sample was run on an Illumina HiSeq 2500. TCRdb handled the public reads itself, with Q25 trimming in fastp and clone calling in MiXCR, and kept productive beta chains. Rows merge per CDR3 protein into single entries with the most common DNA and genes. The sample table records about 570,000 distinct CDR3 sequences; about 10% of these occur just once. Of the sample, approximately 11% is held by the ten largest clones. The CDR3 starts with the cysteine, ends with the phenylalanine, and has 14 residues. CDR3 DNA is the only sequence kept; it has 42 bases, read in frame from the first base. V and J lose 0 bases and 4 bases, and a span of 7 bases separates them. Based on the germline V gene, the CDR1 and CDR2 sequences are KGHDR and SFDVKD. This clonotype turned up a few times. Its antigen is not yet known. Base qualities are missing; no much larger clone stands one base away.

The sample was also reused in another study, on T cells expressing NK-cell markers. The second study's authors report: TCR beta cDNA libraries were prepared using 5'RACE template switching, which introduced a universal primer site and unique molecular identifiers. Three sorted T-cell subsets (CD3+CD56+NKG2C+, CD3+CD56+NKG2C- and CD3+CD56-NKG2C+) from about 8 donors had their TCR beta-chain repertoires profiled. Among the eight sequenced donors, seven were HCMV-seropositive and one was HCMV-seronegative. To restrict sorting to alphabetaTCR-expressing T cells, an anti-gammadeltaTCR antibody was added in several experiments. In six donors, the dominant CD3+CD56+NKG2C+ clonotypes ranked among the top 10 CD8+ clonotypes, making up about 1.0-7.5% of CD8+ T cells. Those dominant clonotypes were again the most abundant among CD3+CD56-NKG2C+ cells in four donors, at about 28.3-65%. Whether the expanded NKG2C-expressing T cell clones were specific for HCMV antigens remained unclear. The eight sequenced donors were randomly selected healthy volunteers, three men and five women. A commercial ELISA kit detecting HCMV-specific IgG in serum was used to determine HCMV serostatus. Ficoll density gradient centrifugation was used to isolate peripheral blood mononuclear cells from blood. For several donors, bulk peripheral blood T-cell repertoires were additionally sequenced from unsorted PBMC. Synthesis of cDNA was primed from the TCR beta constant segment and was followed by two consecutive PCR amplification steps. Libraries were sequenced as 2 x 150 bp reads on Illumina HiSeq 2000/2500, MiSeq or NextSeq. Reads were demultiplexed and grouped by UMI with MIGEC, and clonotypes were assembled and quantified with MiTCR. To exclude erroneous sequences, only TCR cDNA sequences supported by at least two reads were retained. The tcR package was used for downstream repertoire analysis, with clonotypes matched between fractions based on CDR3 nucleotide sequence plus V segment. VDJmatch was used to annotate antigen specificity against VDJdb, with one amino acid substitution allowed in CDR3.

Sequenced material: PBMCs from blood, taken on the day of vaccination. The TCR comes from a man aged 50 to 60 who received an inactivated influenza vaccine. Donor details come from another sample of the same person, matched by shared clones. The chain joins TRBV24-1 to TRBJ2-3; tentative D gene TRBD1, with 6 bases matching. The nucleotides read TGTGCCACCAGTGATTTGCGGACAGCAGATACGCAGTATTTT. The translation is CATSDLRTADTQYF.